The source of this T cell receptor (beta chain) is a study of blood T cell repertoires in COVID-19. In the study overall: Specimens from acute and convalescent COVID-19 originated in the United States, Italy and Spain. T cells, B-cell-depleted T cells, or PBMCs provided the cDNA or gDNA that served as material.

Study processing details: The assay estimated nucleated cells by amplifying reference gene primers. TCRdb's copy holds only in-frame clones and misses some; the assay was immunoSEQ multiplex PCR. That table supplies the V and J calls and clone size; D and trimming were determined from the DNA. Of nearly 25,000 clones listed, approximately 81% are singletons. Germline values: CDR1 SGHNT, CDR2 YYREEE (reference sequence). This CDR3 comprises 19 residues. V shed 3 bases, J shed 6 bases, and the junction held 17 bases outside the gene matches. Sequencing input: peripheral blood. The J gene is TRBJ2-1, the V gene TRBV5-4; 11 bases match TRBD2. This TCR was recovered from a man between 65 and 85 years old with acute or convalescent COVID-19. CDR3 loop: CASSSGPRFLAGGSNEQFF. Here the CDR3 DNA reads TGTGCCAGCAGCTCTGGACCTAGGTTTCTAGCGGGAGGTAGCAATGAGCAGTTCTTC. The full variable domain, in which reference TRBV5-4 and TRBJ2-1 provide the parts outside the CDR3, is ETGVTQSPTHLIKTRGQQVTLRCSSQSGHNTVSWYQQALGQGPQFIFQYYREEENGRGNFPPRFSGLQFPNYSSELNVNALELDDSALYLCASSSGPRFLAGGSNEQFFGPGTRLTVL.